This T cell receptor (beta chain) was observed in a study of blood T cell repertoires in COVID-19. Original data processing: Estimated nucleated cell counts came from reference gene primer amplification. The protocol was immunoSEQ multiplex PCR, while the TCRdb copy is restricted to in-frame clones and leaves out a portion. V, J and clone size reflect that table, while D and trimming were determined from the DNA. The table includes 120,000 or so clones, roughly 84% detected once. This CDR3 comprises 18 residues. Trimming at V came to 4 bases and at J to 3 bases, leaving 12 bases not matched to a gene. Per germline, CDR1 SNHLY and CDR2 FYNNEI.

This sequence was found in a woman aged 25 to 45 who had recovered from COVID-19. The chain recombines TRBV2 with TRBJ2-7; 13 bases line up with TRBD2. The material sequenced was peripheral blood. The CDR3 reads CASSGTGLAGRTLYEQYF. The CDR3 DNA sequence: TGTGCCAGCAGTGGGACGGGACTAGCGGGAAGGACACTCTACGAGCAGTACTTC.